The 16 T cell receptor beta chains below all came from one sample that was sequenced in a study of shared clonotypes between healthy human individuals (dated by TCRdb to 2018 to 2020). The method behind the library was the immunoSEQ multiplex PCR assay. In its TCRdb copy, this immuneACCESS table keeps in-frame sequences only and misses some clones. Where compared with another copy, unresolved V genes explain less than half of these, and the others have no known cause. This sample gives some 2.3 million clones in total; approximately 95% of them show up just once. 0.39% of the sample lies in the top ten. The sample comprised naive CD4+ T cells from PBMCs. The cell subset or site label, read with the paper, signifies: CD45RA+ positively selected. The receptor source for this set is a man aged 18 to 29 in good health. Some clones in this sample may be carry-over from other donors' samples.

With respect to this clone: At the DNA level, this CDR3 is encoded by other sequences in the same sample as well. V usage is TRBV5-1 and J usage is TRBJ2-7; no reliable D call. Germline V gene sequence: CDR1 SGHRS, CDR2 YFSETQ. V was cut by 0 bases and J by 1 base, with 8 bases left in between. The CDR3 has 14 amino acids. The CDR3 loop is CASSLEGRSYEQYF. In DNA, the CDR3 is TGCGCCAGCAGCTTGGAGGGCAGATCCTACGAGCAGTACTTC.

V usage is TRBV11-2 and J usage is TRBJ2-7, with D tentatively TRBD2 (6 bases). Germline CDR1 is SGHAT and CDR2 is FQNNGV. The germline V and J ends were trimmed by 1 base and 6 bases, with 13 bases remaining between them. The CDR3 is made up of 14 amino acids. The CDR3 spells CASSLVGQGGEQYF. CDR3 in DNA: TGTGCCAGCAGCTTAGTAGGGCAGGGAGGCGAGCAGTACTTC.

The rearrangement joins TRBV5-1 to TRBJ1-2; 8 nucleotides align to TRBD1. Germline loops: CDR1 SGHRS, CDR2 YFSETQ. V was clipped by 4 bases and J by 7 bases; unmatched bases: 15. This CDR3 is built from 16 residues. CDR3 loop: CASSMDTWTGSIGYTF. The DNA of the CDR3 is TGCGCCAGCAGCATGGATACTTGGACAGGGTCGATTGGCTACACCTTC.

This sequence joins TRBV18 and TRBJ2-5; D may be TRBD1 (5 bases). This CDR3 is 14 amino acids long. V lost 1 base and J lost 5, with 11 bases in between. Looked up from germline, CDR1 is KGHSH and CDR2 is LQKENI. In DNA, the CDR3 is TGTGCCAGCTCACCACAGGGGCCTGGTGAGACCCAGTACTTC. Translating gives CASSPQGPGETQYF.

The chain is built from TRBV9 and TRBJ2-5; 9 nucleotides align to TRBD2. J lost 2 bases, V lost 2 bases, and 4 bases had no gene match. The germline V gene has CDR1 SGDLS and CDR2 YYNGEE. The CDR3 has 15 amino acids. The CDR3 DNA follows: TGTGCCAGCAGCGTTAGCGGGAGTAGGCAAGAGACCCAGTACTTC. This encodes CASSVSGSRQETQYF.

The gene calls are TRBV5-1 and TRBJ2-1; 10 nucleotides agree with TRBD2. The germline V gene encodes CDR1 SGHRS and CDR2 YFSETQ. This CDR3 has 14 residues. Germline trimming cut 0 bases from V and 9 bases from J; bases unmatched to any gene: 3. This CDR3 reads CASSLESSGGEQFF. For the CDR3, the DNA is TGCGCCAGCAGCTTGGAGTCTAGCGGGGGTGAGCAGTTCTTC.

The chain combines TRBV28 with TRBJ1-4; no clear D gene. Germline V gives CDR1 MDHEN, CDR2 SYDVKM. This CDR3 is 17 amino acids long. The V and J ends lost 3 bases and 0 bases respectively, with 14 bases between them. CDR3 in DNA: TGTGCCAGCAGTTTTGATCTGGCCGACTCAACTAATGAAAAACTGTTTTTT. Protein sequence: CASSFDLADSTNEKLFF.

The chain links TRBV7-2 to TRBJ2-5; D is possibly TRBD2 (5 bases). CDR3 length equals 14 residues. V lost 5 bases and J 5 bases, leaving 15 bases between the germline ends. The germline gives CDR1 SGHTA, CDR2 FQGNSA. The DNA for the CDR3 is TGTGCCAGCAGCCTCCAACTACTAGGGGAGACCCAGTACTTC. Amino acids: CASSLQLLGETQYF.

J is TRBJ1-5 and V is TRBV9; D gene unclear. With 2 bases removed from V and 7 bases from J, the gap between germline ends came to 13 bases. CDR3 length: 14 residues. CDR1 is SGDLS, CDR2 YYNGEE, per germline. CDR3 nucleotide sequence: TGTGCCAGCAGCGTGGTCCCCGTCGACCAGCCCCAGCATTTT. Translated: CASSVVPVDQPQHF.

Here the CDR3 reads CASSPLGRGIYEQYF. The CDR3, as DNA: TGTGCCAGCAGTCCCCTCGGGCGGGGAATTTACGAGCAGTACTTC. The chain uses TRBV27 and TRBJ2-7; TRBD2 is a possible D gene (6 bases). The CDR3 is made up of 15 amino acids. V gave up 5 bases and J gave up 4 bases, with 18 bases separating them. Germline CDR1 reads MNHEY; CDR2 reads SMNVEV (reference sequence).

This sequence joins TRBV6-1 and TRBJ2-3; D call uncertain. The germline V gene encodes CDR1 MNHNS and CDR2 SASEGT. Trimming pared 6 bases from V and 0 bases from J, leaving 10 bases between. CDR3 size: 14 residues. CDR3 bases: TGTGCCAGCAGAGACGACATTAGCACAGATACGCAGTATTTT. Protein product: CASRDDISTDTQYF.

The CDR3 protein is CSAVSGISEQYF. The CDR3 DNA sequence: TGCAGCGCTGTTAGCGGGATCAGCGAGCAGTACTTC. V is TRBV29-1 and J is TRBJ2-7, with 8 bases aligning to TRBD2. Germline-derived CDR1 and CDR2 are SQVTM and ANQGSEA. The V and J ends lost 7 bases and 6 bases, in that order; junction bases with no gene match: 8. The CDR3 length is 12 residues.

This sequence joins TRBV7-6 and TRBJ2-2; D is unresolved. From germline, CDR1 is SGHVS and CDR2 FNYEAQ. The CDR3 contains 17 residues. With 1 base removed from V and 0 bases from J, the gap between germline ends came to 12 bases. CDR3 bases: TGTGCCAGCAGCTTAGAGGATTTAATAGCGAACACCGGGGAGCTGTTTTTT. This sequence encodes CASSLEDLIANTGELFF.

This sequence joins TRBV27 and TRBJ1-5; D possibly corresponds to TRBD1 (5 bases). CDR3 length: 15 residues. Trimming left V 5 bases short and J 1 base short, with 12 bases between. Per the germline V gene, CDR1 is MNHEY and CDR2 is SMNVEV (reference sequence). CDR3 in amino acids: CASSAEGRSNQPQHF. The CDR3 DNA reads TGTGCCAGCAGTGCCGAGGGGCGCAGCAATCAGCCCCAGCATTTT.

In nucleotides, the CDR3 is TGTGCCAGCAGTTACTCGATATCCTCCTACGAGCAGTACTTC. Its protein product is CASSYSISSYEQYF. The J gene is TRBJ2-7, the V gene TRBV6-6; no clear D. CDR1 and CDR2 (germline): MNHNY, SVGAGI (reference sequence). V gave up 0 bases and J gave up 0 bases, with 6 bases separating them. The CDR3 consists of 14 residues.

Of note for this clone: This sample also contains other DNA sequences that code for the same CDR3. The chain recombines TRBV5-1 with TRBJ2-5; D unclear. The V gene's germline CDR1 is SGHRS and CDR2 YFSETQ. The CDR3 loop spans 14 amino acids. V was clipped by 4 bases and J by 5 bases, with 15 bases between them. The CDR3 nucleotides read TGCGCCAGCAGCCTGGAAGGCCAAGGCGAGACCCAGTACTTC. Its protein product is CASSLEGQGETQYF.